These 16 T cell receptor beta chains came from one sample sequenced in a study of blood T cell repertoires in COVID-19 (dated by TCRdb to about 2020). Library construction relied on the immunoSEQ multiplex PCR assay. The table was pulled from immuneACCESS by TCRdb, which kept in-frame rearrangements only. Such tables lose some clones; where checked, under half of the loss comes from unresolved V genes, and the rest has no known cause. Recorded for this sample are some 270,000 clones; almost 85% of them occurred a single time. Around 9.8% of the sample goes to the ten largest clones. The specimen was PBMCs or T cells enriched from blood (not recorded which). The receptors originated from a woman between 45 and 60 years old with acute COVID-19.

The V and J genes are TRBV5-1 and TRBJ1-6; TRBD1 matches 7 bases. CDR1 and CDR2 from the germline V gene are SGHRS and YFSETQ. There are 15 residues in the CDR3. The ends lost 4 bases at V and 6 bases at J; junction bases unmatched: 7. The CDR3 DNA reads as TGCGCCAGCAGCAGAACAGGGGTTAGTAATTCACCCCTCCACTTT. The encoded protein is CASSRTGVSNSPLHF.

The CDR3 reads CACPKRGGPETQYF. The CDR3 coding sequence is TGTGCCTGCCCAAAGCGGGGGGGCCCGGAGACCCAGTACTTC. The chain combines TRBV30 with TRBJ2-5; 10 positions match TRBD2. V shed 6 bases and J 5 bases; nucleotides not matched to a gene: 9. The CDR3 runs to 14 residues. The germline V gene encodes CDR1 GTSNPN and CDR2 SVGIG (reference sequence). Based on the CDR3 plus reference TRBV30 and TRBJ2-5, the full variable domain is SQTIHQWPATLVQPVGSPLSLECTVEGTSNPNLYWYRQAAGRGLQLLFYSVGIGQISSEVPQNLSASRPQDRQFILSSKKLLLSDSGFYLCACPKRGGPETQYFGPGTRLLVL.

V gene TRBV7-9 combines with J gene TRBJ1-1; 8 bases agree with TRBD1. The CDR3 runs to 15 residues. CDR1 and CDR2 (germline): SEHNR, FQNEAQ (reference sequence). The V segment lost 5 bases and the J segment 0 bases; nucleotides outside the gene matches: 5. The chain's CDR3 is CASSTTGVMNTEAFF. CDR3 in DNA: TGTGCCAGCAGCACGACAGGGGTAATGAACACTGAAGCTTTCTTT.

The rearrangement joins TRBV6-5 to TRBJ2-1; 8 nucleotides match TRBD1. CDR1 MNHEY and CDR2 SVGAGI come from the germline V gene. Germline trimming cut 6 bases from V and 8 bases from J; bases unmatched to any gene: 6. The CDR3 has 13 amino acids. The CDR3 sequence: CASRGWTGHEQFF. For the CDR3, the DNA is TGTGCCAGCAGGGGGTGGACAGGGCATGAGCAGTTCTTC.

The chain links TRBV11-3 to TRBJ2-2; D gene unclear. From germline, CDR1 is SGHNT and CDR2 YENEEA. V lost 1 base, J lost 6 bases, and 9 bases lay in between. The CDR3 is 14 amino acids. Written as DNA, the CDR3 is TGTGCCAGCAGCTTAGGGGCAGGCGCCGGGGAGCTGTTTTTT. The encoded protein is CASSLGAGAGELFF.

The J gene is TRBJ2-7, the V gene TRBV5-1, with 10 nucleotides matching TRBD1. J lost 3 bases, V lost 6 bases, and 3 bases had no gene match. Germline lookup yields CDR1 SGHRS and CDR2 YFSETQ. The CDR3 totals 13 residues. CDR3 DNA: TGCGCCAGCACCAGGACAGGGGGCTACGAGCAGTACTTC. Protein product: CASTRTGGYEQYF.

This chain connects TRBV5-3 to TRBJ1-5; no clear D. TRBV5-3 is known as an ORF, though its function is uncertain. Trimming took 0 bases from V and 3 from J, leaving 10 bases between them. This CDR3 has 15 residues. Written as DNA, the CDR3 is TGTGCCAGAAGCTTGGCCCTTACTAACAATCAGCCCCAGCATTTT. The encoded protein is CARSLALTNNQPQHF.

The J gene is TRBJ1-1, the V gene TRBV7-3; unclear D gene. V lost 4 bases to trimming and J lost 0 bases, with 6 bases between them. Per the germline V gene, CDR1 is SGHTA and CDR2 is FQGTGA. This CDR3 is built from 13 residues. The CDR3 DNA reads TGTGCCAGCAGCTCATACATGAACACTGAAGCTTTCTTT. This encodes CASSSYMNTEAFF.

The chain has TRBV6-2 or TRBV6-3 and TRBJ1-5; 7 bases fit TRBD1. Per the germline V gene, CDR1 is MNHEY and CDR2 is SVGEGT. The ends lost 1 base at V and 7 bases at J; junction bases unmatched: 7. This CDR3 has 15 residues. Here the CDR3 DNA reads TGTGCCAGCAGTTACTACCCAGGGGGAAGCCAGCCCCAGCATTTT. Its translation: CASSYYPGGSQPQHF.

The CDR3 DNA follows: TGTGCCAGCAGCTCCTCGACAGGGTACTATGGCTACACCTTC. As protein: CASSSSTGYYGYTF. The chain recombines TRBV7-2 with TRBJ1-2, with 7 bases fitting TRBD1. The CDR3 contains 14 residues. Germline lookup yields CDR1 SGHTA and CDR2 FQGNSA. The V and J ends lost 4 bases and 3 bases, in that order; junction bases with no gene match: 5.

The chain uses TRBV7-2 and TRBJ1-1, with 9 bases matching TRBD1. The CDR3 runs 12 residues. The germline V gene encodes CDR1 SGHTA and CDR2 FQGNSA. The V and J ends lost 5 bases and 11 bases, in that order; junction bases with no gene match: 6. This chain's CDR3 is CASSPGTGSAFF. For the CDR3, the DNA is TGTGCCAGCAGCCCAGGGACAGGGAGTGCTTTCTTT.

V and J are TRBV7-9 and TRBJ1-4; tentatively, D is TRBD1 (6 bases). The germline V gene has CDR1 SEHNR and CDR2 FQNEAQ (reference sequence). CDR3 size: 15 residues. V lost 2 bases to trimming and J lost 4 bases, with 11 bases between them. DNA of the CDR3: TGTGCCAGCAGCTTAACTGGGGGCTTTAATGAAAAACTGTTTTTT. Protein product: CASSLTGGFNEKLFF.

This clone has only one observation. The chain carries TRBV3-1 (or the pseudogene TRBV3-2) and TRBJ1-2; D is undetermined. The length of the CDR3 is 14 residues. Germline CDR1 LGHDT, CDR2 YNNKEL (reference sequence). Trimming took off 0 bases at V and 4 bases at J, with 9 bases between the two ends. The CDR3 is CASSQDAQSYGYTF. The CDR3 DNA reads TGTGCCAGCAGCCAAGATGCACAGTCCTATGGCTACACCTTC.

The rearrangement joins TRBV4-3 to TRBJ1-6; a possible D gene is TRBD1 (5 bases). The length of the CDR3 is 15 residues. Trimming took off 0 bases at V and 6 bases at J, with 9 bases between the two ends. The germline CDR1 and CDR2 sequences are LGHNA and YSLEER. The CDR3 loop reads CASSQDWGPNSPLHF. The CDR3 DNA follows: TGCGCCAGCAGCCAAGATTGGGGCCCTAATTCACCCCTCCACTTT.

The rearrangement links TRBV30 to TRBJ2-7; D is possibly TRBD1 (5 bases). The CDR3 loop spans 13 amino acids. Trimming removed 2 bases from V and 3 bases from J, with 11 bases in between. Germline-derived CDR1 and CDR2 are GTSNPN and SVGIG (reference sequence). For the CDR3, the DNA is TGTGCCTGGAGTAGACAGAATCTCTACGAGCAGTACTTC. This translates into CAWSRQNLYEQYF. The full variable domain, in which reference TRBV30 and TRBJ2-7 provide the parts outside the CDR3, is SQTIHQWPATLVQPVGSPLSLECTVEGTSNPNLYWYRQAAGRGLQLLFYSVGIGQISSEVPQNLSASRPQDRQFILSSKKLLLSDSGFYLCAWSRQNLYEQYFGPGTRLTVT.

V usage is TRBV5-8 and J usage is TRBJ1-5; D gene unclear. The CDR3 covers 16 residues. The V gene lost 4 bases and the J gene lost 4 bases, with 18 bases spanning the gap. From germline, CDR1 is SGHTS and CDR2 YDEGEE. Here the CDR3 DNA reads TGTGCCAGCAGCCGCTGGAAAACAGACACTAATCAGCCCCAGCATTTT. Translation: CASSRWKTDTNQPQHF.